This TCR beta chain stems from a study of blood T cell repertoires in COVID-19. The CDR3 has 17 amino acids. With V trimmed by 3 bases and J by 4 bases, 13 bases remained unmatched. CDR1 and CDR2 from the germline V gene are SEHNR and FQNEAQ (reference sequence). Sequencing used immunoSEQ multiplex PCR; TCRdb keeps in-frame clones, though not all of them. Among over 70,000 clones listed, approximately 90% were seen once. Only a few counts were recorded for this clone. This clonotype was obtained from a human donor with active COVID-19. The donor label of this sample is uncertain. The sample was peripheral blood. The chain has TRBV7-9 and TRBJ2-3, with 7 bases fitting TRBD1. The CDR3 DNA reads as TGTGCCAGCAGCTTCGCGAGTAGGGGGCGCGAGGCAGATACGCAGTATTTT. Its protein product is CASSFASRGREADTQYF.